This T cell receptor beta chain was documented in a study of T cells in tuberculosis listed by TCRdb under 2018. Regarding the study in general: To characterize T cells specific for the mycobacterial lipid antigen glucose monomycolate (GMM), the study used CD1B tetramers together with high-throughput TCR immunosequencing. In a South African clinical cohort, IGRA-negative adolescents, IGRA-positive adolescents with latent tuberculosis and adults with active tuberculosis were compared, with some 11 people in each group. PBMC from active tuberculosis patients were archived either before standard anti-tuberculosis treatment began or within 7 days of its start. Summary of the overall study and its limitations: The smaller NN-distances were partly driven by shorter CDR3-alpha lengths in active tuberculosis patients, and the difference for TCR-beta did not reach statistical significance. Clinical samples were chosen by availability of cryopreserved specimens, and active tuberculosis cases were adults while controls were adolescents. Using GEM motif frequencies, a classifier achieved 70% accuracy, whereas a classifier built on the diverse GMM-specific repertoire got to more than 85% accuracy (AUROC roughly 0.88). Compared with IGRA-negative controls, TCR-alpha repertoires from active tuberculosis had smaller mean NN-distances to GMM-specific TCRs, which suggests that these TCRs underwent clonal expansion.

About this clone itself: Its antigen is unknown. No base-level quality is on record; no much larger clone is a single base apart.

In light of the paper, this sample's time point label describes: new active TB diagnosis, blood taken before or within 7 days of starting treatment. Patients with active tuberculosis were defined as newly diagnosed, HIV-seronegative South African adults aged 18 years or older. Active tuberculosis was confirmed by positive sputum smear microscopy and/or positive M. tuberculosis culture. Immunosequencing was performed on unsorted cryopreserved PBMC, with 90,000 to 100,000 T cells per clinical donor covered on average. CDR1 and CDR2 are drawn from the germline V gene: SGHDT, YYEEEE. From V the trimming removes 1 base and from J it removes 2 bases, while the gene matches leave 6 bases of the junction unaccounted for. From its cysteine to its phenylalanine, the CDR3 spans 17 amino acids. Just CDR3 DNA is preserved here, 51 bases in frame from base 1. The immunoSEQ multiplex PCR assay was used to generate TCR libraries, with TCR-beta and/or TCR-alpha/delta assays applied to each sample. The amplified TCR libraries were sequenced on the Illumina high-throughput platform. Under the source paper's analysis protocol: Clustering and dimensionality reduction were performed using pairwise TCRdist distances among GMM-specific receptors from ex vivo sorted or in vitro expanded T cells. Each clinical repertoire was assigned a mean NN-distance score, defined as the average TCRdist to the nearest 10% of tetramer-positive reference sequences. GEM TCR motif frequency was calculated as the fraction of unique TCRs that matched known GEM sequences in V/J usage and CDR3 length. Linear discriminant analysis with leave-one-out cross-validation, implemented in scikit-learn, was used to classify active tuberculosis. The table comes from immuneACCESS by way of TCRdb, which keeps in-frame sequences with V and J called. Part of the clones is missing from these tables; in studies checked, under half for an unresolved V gene and the rest for unknown reasons. V, J and clone size derive from that table, while D and trimming were established from the DNA sequence. The sample yields about 35,000 clones; about 90% were counted once. The ten largest clones add up to about 7.7% of the sample.

The clonotype was recovered from an adult with tuberculosis. Some clones in this sample may be carry-over from other donors' samples. The rearrangement joined TRBV5-6 to TRBJ1-5, with 10 middle bases fitting TRBD1. The starting material was PBMCs, obtained at tuberculosis diagnosis. In nucleotides, the sequence is TGTGCCAGCAGCTTGAGACAGGGGGCGTGGGGCAATCAGCCCCAGCATTTT. It is translated as CASSLRQGAWGNQPQHF.